This TCR beta chain stems from a study of T cells after yellow fever vaccination. Study results and caveats: Detected again after the booster were most primary-vaccination clones, at about 96% CD4 and approximately 87% CD8.

This clonotype showed up just a few times. Antigen: not known. In making TCR cDNA, 5'RACE template switching added a universal primer site and UMIs to it. TCRdb reprocessed the 5' RACE reads with MiXCR, giving one entry per CDR3 protein. Among more than 450,000 distinct CDR3 sequences, just over 20% were seen once, and the ten largest hold roughly 16%. Sequenced material: PBMCs, taken less than 25 days after the first yellow fever vaccination. This receptor was taken from a young man who received the YFV17D yellow fever vaccine.

This CDR3 reads CSAGVRDTLTGELFF. The CDR3 DNA follows: TGCAGTGCGGGAGTCCGGGACACCCTCACCGGGGAGCTGTTTTTT. The rearrangement links TRBV20-1 to TRBJ2-2; a possible D gene is TRBD1 (6 bases). The V gene lost 6 bases and the J gene lost 4 bases, with 18 bases spanning the gap. Germline CDR1 is DFQATT and CDR2 is SNEGSKA (reference sequence). CDR3 length equals 15 residues.